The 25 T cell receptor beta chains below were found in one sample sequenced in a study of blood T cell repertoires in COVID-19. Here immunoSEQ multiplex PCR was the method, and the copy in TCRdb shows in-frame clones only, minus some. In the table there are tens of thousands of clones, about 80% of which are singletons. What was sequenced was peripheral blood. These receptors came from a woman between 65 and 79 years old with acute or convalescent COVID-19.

The CDR3 reads CASSRNLAGGSEQFF. CDR3 DNA sequence: TGTGCCAGCAGCAGAAATCTAGCGGGGGGCTCAGAGCAGTTCTTC. The V call is TRBV7-9, the J call TRBJ2-1; 11 bases are shared with TRBD2. Trimming at V came to 5 bases and at J to 10 bases, leaving 10 bases not matched to a gene. Germline CDR1 reads SEHNR; CDR2 reads FQNEAQ (reference sequence). There are 15 residues in the CDR3.

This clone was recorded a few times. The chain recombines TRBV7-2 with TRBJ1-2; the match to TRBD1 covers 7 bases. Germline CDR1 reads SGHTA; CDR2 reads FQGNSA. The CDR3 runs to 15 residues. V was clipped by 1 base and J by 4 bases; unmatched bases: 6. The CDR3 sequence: CASSLVIRDSYGYTF. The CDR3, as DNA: TGTGCCAGCAGCTTAGTCATCAGGGACAGCTATGGCTACACCTTC.

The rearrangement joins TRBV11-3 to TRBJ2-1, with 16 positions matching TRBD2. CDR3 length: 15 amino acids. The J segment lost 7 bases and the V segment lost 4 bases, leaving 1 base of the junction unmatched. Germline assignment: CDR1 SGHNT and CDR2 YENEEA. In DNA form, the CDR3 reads TGTGCCAGCAGCTCGGGACTAGCGGGAGGGAATGAGCAGTTCTTC. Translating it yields CASSSGLAGGNEQFF.

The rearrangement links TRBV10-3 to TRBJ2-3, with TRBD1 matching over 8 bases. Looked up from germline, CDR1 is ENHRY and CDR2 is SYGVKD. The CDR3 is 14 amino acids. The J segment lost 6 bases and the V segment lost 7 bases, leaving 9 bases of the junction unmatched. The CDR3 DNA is TGTGCCATCAAAGAGGCAGGGGGCCATGATACGCAGTATTTT. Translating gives CAIKEAGGHDTQYF.

This CDR3 is CASSLPPRLAGSTGELFF. The CDR3 nucleotides read TGTGCCAGCAGCTTACCGCCGAGGCTAGCGGGGAGCACCGGGGAGCTGTTTTTT. V usage is TRBV7-9 and J usage is TRBJ2-2, with 9 bases identical to TRBD2. The CDR3 length is 18 residues. Germline V gives CDR1 SEHNR, CDR2 FQNEAQ (reference sequence). V trimming: 2 bases; J trimming: 4 bases; junction bases outside the gene matches: 11.

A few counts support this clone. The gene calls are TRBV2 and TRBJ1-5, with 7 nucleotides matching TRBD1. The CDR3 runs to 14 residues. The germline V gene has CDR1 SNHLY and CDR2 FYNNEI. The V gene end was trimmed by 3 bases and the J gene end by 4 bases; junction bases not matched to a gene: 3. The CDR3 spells CASSELTGNQPQHF. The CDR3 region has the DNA TGTGCCAGCAGTGAGCTGACAGGGAATCAGCCCCAGCATTTT.

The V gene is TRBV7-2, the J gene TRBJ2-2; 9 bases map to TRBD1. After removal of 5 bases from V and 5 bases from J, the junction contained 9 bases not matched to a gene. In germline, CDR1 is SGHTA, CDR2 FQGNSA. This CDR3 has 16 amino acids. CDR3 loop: CASSPRGGQGTGELFF. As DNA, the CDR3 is TGTGCCAGCAGCCCGAGAGGTGGACAGGGGACCGGGGAGCTGTTTTTT.

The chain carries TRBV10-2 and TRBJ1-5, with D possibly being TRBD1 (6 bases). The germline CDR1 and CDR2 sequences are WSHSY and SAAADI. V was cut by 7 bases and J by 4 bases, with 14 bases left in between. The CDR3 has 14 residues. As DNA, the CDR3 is TGCGCCAGCACCAAGGGGGAAGATAATCAGCCCCAGCATTTT. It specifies CASTKGEDNQPQHF.

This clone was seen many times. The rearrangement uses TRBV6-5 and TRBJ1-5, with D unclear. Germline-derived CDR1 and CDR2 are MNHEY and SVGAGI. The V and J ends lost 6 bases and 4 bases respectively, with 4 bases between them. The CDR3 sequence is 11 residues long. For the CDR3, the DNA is TGTGCCAGCAGCACTAATCAGCCCCAGCATTTT. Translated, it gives CASSTNQPQHF.

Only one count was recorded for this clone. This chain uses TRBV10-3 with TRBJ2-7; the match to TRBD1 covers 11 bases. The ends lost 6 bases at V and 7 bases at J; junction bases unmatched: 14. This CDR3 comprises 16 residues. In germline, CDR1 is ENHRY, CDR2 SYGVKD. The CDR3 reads CAIRVSPGTGGMEQYF. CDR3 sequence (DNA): TGTGCCATCAGGGTTTCCCCCGGGACAGGGGGAATGGAGCAGTACTTC.

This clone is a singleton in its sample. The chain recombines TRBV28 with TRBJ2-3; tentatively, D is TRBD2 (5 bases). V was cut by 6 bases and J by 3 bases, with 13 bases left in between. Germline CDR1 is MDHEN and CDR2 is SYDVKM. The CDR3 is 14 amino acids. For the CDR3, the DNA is TGTGCCAGCAGGAGGGTATATGGAACAGATACGCAGTATTTT. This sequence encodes CASRRVYGTDTQYF.

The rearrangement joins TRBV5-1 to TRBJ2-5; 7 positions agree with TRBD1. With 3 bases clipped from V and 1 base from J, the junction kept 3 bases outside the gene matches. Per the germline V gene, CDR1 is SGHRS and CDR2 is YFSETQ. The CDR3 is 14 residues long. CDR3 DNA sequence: TGCGCCAGCAGCTCGGGACAGCTCCAAGAGACCCAGTACTTC. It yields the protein CASSSGQLQETQYF. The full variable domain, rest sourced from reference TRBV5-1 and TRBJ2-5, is KAGVTQTPRYLIKTRGQQVTLSCSPISGHRSVSWYQQTPGQGLQFLFEYFSETQRNKGNFPGRFSGRQFSNSRSEMNVSTLELGDSALYLCASSSGQLQETQYFGPGTRLLVL.

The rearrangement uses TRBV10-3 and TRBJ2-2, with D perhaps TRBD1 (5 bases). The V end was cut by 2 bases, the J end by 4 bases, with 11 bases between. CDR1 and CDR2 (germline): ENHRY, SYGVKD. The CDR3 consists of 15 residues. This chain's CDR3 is CAISEVRVLTGELFF. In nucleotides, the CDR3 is TGTGCCATCAGTGAGGTCAGGGTTCTCACCGGGGAGCTGTTTTTT.

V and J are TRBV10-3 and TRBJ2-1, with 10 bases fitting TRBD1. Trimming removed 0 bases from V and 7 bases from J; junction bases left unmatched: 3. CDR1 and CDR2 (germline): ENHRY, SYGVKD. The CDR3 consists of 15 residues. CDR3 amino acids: CAISESGDRGNEQFF. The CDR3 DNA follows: TGTGCCATCAGTGAGTCGGGGGACAGGGGTAATGAGCAGTTCTTC.

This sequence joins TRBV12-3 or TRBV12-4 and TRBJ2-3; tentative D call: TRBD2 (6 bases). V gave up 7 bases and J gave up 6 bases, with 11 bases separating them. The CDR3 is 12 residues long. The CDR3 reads CASKVGGDTQYF. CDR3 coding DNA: TGTGCCAGCAAGGTAGGAGGGGATACGCAGTATTTT.

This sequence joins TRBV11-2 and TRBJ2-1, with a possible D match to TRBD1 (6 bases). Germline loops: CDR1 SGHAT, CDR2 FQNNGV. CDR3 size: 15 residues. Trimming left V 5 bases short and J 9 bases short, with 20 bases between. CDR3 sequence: CASSPDSFLASEQFF. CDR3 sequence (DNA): TGTGCCAGCAGCCCGGACAGTTTTTTAGCGTCTGAGCAGTTCTTC.

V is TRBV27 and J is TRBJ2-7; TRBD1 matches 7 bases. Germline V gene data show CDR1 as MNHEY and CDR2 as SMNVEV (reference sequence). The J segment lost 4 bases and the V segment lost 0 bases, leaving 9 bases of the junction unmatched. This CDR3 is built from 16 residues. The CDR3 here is CASSLSKGPGGYEQYF. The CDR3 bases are TGTGCCAGCAGTTTATCCAAGGGACCAGGGGGATACGAGCAGTACTTC.

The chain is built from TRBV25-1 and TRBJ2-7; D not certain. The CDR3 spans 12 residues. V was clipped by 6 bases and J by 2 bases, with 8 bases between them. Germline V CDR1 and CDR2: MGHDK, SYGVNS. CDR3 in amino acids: CASSSQTYEQYF. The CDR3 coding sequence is TGTGCCAGCAGCAGTCAAACCTACGAGCAGTACTTC.

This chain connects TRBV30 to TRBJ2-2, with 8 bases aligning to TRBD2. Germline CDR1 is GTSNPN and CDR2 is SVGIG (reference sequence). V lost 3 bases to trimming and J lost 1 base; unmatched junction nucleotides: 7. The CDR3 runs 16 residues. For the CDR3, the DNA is TGTGCCTGGAGAGGGTCAGCGGGGGTGAACACCGGGGAGCTGTTTTTT. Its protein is CAWRGSAGVNTGELFF.

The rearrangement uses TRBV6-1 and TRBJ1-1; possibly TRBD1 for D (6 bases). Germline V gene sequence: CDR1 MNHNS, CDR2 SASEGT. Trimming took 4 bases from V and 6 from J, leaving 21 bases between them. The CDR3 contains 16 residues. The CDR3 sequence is CASSGSGDRPSAEAFF. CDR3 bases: TGTGCCAGCAGTGGATCCGGTGACAGGCCGTCCGCTGAAGCTTTCTTT.

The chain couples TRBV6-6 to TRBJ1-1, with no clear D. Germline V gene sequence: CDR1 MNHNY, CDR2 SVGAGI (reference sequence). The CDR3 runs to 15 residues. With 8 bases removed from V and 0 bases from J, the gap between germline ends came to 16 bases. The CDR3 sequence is CASYANRALNTEAFF. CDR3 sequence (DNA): TGTGCCAGCTACGCGAACAGAGCTTTGAACACTGAAGCTTTCTTT.

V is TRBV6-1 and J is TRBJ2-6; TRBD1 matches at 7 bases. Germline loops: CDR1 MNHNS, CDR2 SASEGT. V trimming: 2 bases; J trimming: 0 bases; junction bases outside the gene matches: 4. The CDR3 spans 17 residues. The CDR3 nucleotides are TGTGCCAGCAGTGAAAGACAGGGATTCTCTGGGGCCAACGTCCTGACTTTC. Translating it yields CASSERQGFSGANVLTF.

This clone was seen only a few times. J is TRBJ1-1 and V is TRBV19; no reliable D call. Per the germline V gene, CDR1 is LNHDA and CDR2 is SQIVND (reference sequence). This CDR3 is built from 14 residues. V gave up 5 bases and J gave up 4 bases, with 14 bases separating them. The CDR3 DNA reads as TGTGCCAGTAGTCAATCCCGTCCGGGCACTGAAGCTTTCTTT. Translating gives CASSQSRPGTEAFF.

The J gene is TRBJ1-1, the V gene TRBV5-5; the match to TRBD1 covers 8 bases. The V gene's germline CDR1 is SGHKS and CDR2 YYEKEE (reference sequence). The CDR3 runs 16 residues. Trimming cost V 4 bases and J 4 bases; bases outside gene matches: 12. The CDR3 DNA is TGTGCCAGCAGCCCCGGGACAGGAGGGGTGCGCACTGAAGCTTTCTTT. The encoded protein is CASSPGTGGVRTEAFF. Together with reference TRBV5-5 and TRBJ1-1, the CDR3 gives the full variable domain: DAGVTQSPTHLIKTRGQQVTLRCSPISGHKSVSWYQQVLGQGPQFIFQYYEKEERGRGNFPDRFSARQFPNYSSELNVNALLLGDSALYLCASSPGTGGVRTEAFFGQGTRLTVV.

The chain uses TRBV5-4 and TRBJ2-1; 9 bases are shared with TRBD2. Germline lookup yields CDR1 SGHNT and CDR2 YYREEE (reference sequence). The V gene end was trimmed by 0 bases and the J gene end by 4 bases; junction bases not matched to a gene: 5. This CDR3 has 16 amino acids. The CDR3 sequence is CASSLARLAVYNEQFF. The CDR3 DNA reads TGTGCCAGCAGCTTGGCGCGACTAGCGGTGTACAATGAGCAGTTCTTC.